This T cell receptor beta chain appears in the sequencing data of a study of regulatory T cells in long-lasting Graves disease. There are 15 residues in the CDR3. Germline CDR1 and CDR2: MNHEY and SMNVEV (reference sequence). With V trimmed by 3 bases and J by 7 bases, 8 bases remained unmatched. This clonotype was counted many times. Time point denoted: newly diagnosed GD, antithyroid drugs for less than 3 months. The TCR library was made from RNA that had been extracted from PBMCs in TRIzol. Recruitment took place at an endocrinology department in Xi'an, China. For TCR beta, libraries came from iRepertoire HTBI primers and Arm-PCR of CDR3 regions. Via MiXCR, TCRdb re-called the multiplex PCR reads, giving one row per CDR3 protein. The repertoire has roughly 500,000 distinct CDR3 sequences, 13% of them found once; the top ten carry about 9.1%. This sample also belongs to another study, concerning T cells in Graves' hyperthyroidism and ophthalmopathy.

The rearrangement joins TRBV27 to TRBJ2-1, with 8 bases identical to TRBD2. This material consisted of peripheral blood mononuclear cells (PBMCs), taken at new diagnosis, from a patient treated with antithyroid drugs. This receptor was obtained from a man aged 25-45 years with Graves disease. CDR3: CASSFSPAGVNEQFF. For the CDR3, the DNA is TGTGCCAGCAGTTTCTCCCCAGCGGGAGTTAATGAGCAGTTCTTC.